Presented here are 2 T cell receptor beta chains from one specimen sequenced in a study of identical twins. Each CDR3 protein gets one entry after TCRdb re-called the 5' RACE reads with MiXCR. The sample carries 450,000 or so distinct CDR3 sequences, 24% recorded once. These sequences were also reported in another study, on T cells expressing NK-cell markers.

The material sequenced was CD4+ T cells sorted from blood. The receptors stem from a woman aged 18-35 years in good health.

This clonotype was detected only a few times. The chain links TRBV5-1 to TRBJ2-2; 11 bases agree with TRBD2. The CDR3 contains 15 residues. CDR1 and CDR2 from the germline V gene are SGHRS and YFSETQ. V gave up 5 bases and J gave up 11 bases; unmatched junction bases: 11. For the CDR3, the DNA is TGCGCCAGCAGTGCCGGGACTAGCGGCAATCTCGAGCTGTTTTTT. This gives the protein CASSAGTSGNLELFF.

The rearrangement joins TRBV12-3 or TRBV12-4 to TRBJ1-2, with D maybe TRBD1 (6 bases). Trimming took off 5 bases at V and 4 bases at J, with 17 bases between the two ends. CDR3 size: 15 residues. CDR3 sequence (DNA): TGTGCCAGCAGTCACAGACAGGAGGTGGTCTATGGCTACACCTTC. It yields the protein CASSHRQEVVYGYTF.